The 4 T cell receptor beta chains reported below all come from one sample, sequenced in a study of Tregs in tolerant kidney transplant recipients. Some clones are missing from TCRdb's copy, which holds only in-frame ones; the method was immunoSEQ multiplex PCR. The table lists more than 60,000 clones, 75% to 90% of them singletons, with 2.1% in the top ten. Sequencing used Tregs from blood, obtained before the transplant. These receptors came from a human donor who received a combined kidney and bone marrow transplant.

The rearrangement uses TRBV2 and TRBJ2-1; 8 bases map to TRBD2. CDR1 is SNHLY, CDR2 FYNNEI, per germline. The CDR3 consists of 15 residues. Unmatched junction bases numbered 4, after V lost 6 bases and J lost 0 bases. The CDR3: CASRRGTSSYNEQFF. As DNA, the CDR3 is TGTGCCAGCAGGCGGGGGACTAGCTCCTACAATGAGCAGTTCTTC.

The rearrangement joins TRBV5-1 to TRBJ2-5; weak D call: TRBD2 (6 bases). Germline V gene lookup returns CDR1 SGHRS and CDR2 YFSETQ. Trimming took 4 bases from V and 1 from J, leaving 20 bases between them. This CDR3 has 17 amino acids. Here the CDR3 DNA reads TGCGCCAGCAGCCTCGGGCCGGGACTCAGACTCCAAGAGACCCAGTACTTC. The encoded protein is CASSLGPGLRLQETQYF.

This clone was seen a few times. The rearrangement links TRBV6-6 to TRBJ1-5; a possible D gene is TRBD1 (6 bases). V lost 0 bases to trimming and J lost 4 bases, with 13 bases between them. The CDR3 loop spans 16 amino acids. Per germline, CDR1 MNHNY and CDR2 SVGAGI (reference sequence). The chain's CDR3 is CASSYSTGLWNQPQHF. The CDR3, as DNA: TGTGCCAGCAGTTACTCCACAGGGCTATGGAATCAGCCCCAGCATTTT.

The chain combines TRBV18 with TRBJ1-1; tentative D call: TRBD1 (6 bases). The CDR3 runs to 15 residues. Per germline, CDR1 KGHSH and CDR2 LQKENI. V gave up 5 bases and J gave up 6 bases, with 19 bases separating them. In DNA, the CDR3 is TGTGCCAGCTCATCAACTACCCGGGGGGGCGCTGAAGCTTTCTTT. Translation gives CASSSTTRGGAEAFF.